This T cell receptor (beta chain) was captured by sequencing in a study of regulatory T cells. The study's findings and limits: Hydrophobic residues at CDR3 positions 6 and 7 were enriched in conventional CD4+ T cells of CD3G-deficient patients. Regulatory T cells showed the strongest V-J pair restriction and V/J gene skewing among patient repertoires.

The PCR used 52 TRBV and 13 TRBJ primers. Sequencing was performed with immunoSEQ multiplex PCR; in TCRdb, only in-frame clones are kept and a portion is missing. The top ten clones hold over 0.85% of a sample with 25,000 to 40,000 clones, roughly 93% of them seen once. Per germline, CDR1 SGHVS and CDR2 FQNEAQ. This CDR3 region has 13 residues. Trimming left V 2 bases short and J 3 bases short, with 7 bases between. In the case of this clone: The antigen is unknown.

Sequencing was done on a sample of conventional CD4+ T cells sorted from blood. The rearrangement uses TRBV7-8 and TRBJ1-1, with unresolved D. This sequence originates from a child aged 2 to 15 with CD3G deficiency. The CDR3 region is CASSLMEDTEAFF. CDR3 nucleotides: TGTGCCAGCAGCTTAATGGAGGACACTGAAGCTTTCTTT.